The sequence of this T cell receptor (beta chain) was determined in a study of T cells expressing NK-cell markers. Study-level results: As a fraction of CD8+ T cells, dominant NKG2C+ clonotypes reached about 1.0-7.5% in six donors.

Reprocessing the 5' RACE reads, TCRdb reports a single entry for every CDR3 protein and omits DNA. This listing includes a few hundred thousand distinct CDR3 sequences. In regard to this clonotype: Antigen: not known.

The CDR3 is 16 residues long. Germline CDR1 is LGHDT and CDR2 is YNNKEL (reference sequence). The rearrangement links TRBV3-1 to TRBJ2-7; with no DNA, the TCRdb D assignment of TRBD2 cannot be verified. This clonotype originated in a man aged 18 to 35 in good health. The sequenced sample consisted of blood T cells: a sorted CD56 or NKG2C T cell subset, CD4+ or CD8+ T cells, or bulk PBMC T cells (not recorded which). The CDR3 reads CASRRKIGPSSYEQYF.